Listed below are T cell receptor beta chains from one sample, sequenced in a study of beta chain features in type 1 diabetes. TCRdb's table, derived via immunoSEQ multiplex PCR, lists solely in-frame clones and lacks some. Of some 160,000 clones detected, approximately 8.8% appear once; the ten largest clones hold about 0.75%. The material sequenced was central memory CD4+ T cells from blood. These TCRs come from a woman aged 30 to 39 with type 1 diabetes. The CDR3 runs from the conserved cysteine through the conserved F or W. Fields, in order: J gene, D gene, clone size, V gene, CDR3 DNA, CDR3 protein. D genes are given only for firm matches. The size of a clone is reported for some rows only, either as once, few or many, or as a class for expanded clones.

j_gene: TRBJ2-1
d_gene: TRBD1
abundance: few
v_gene: TRBV19
CDR3nt: TGTGCCAGTAGTCCGGGACAGGGTTTTGATGAGCAGTTCTTC
CDR3aa: CASSPGQGFDEQFF

j_gene: TRBJ1-1
d_gene: .
abundance: many
v_gene: TRBV10-3
CDR3nt: TGTGCCATCACCCCAGGGCAGAATATAGGGGCTTTCTTT
CDR3aa: CAITPGQNIGAFF

j_gene: TRBJ2-7
d_gene: .
abundance: .
v_gene: TRBV30
CDR3nt: TGTGCCTGGAGTGTCGGGGGGCGCCTTGGGCAGTACTTC
CDR3aa: CAWSVGGRLGQYF

j_gene: TRBJ2-5
d_gene: .
abundance: few
v_gene: TRBV1
CDR3nt: TGCACCAGCTCTCGTGGTAGCGGGGCGCAAGAGACCCAGTACTTC
CDR3aa: CTSSRGSGAQETQYF

j_gene: TRBJ1-2
d_gene: .
abundance: .
v_gene: TRBV5-4
CDR3nt: TGTGCCAGCAGCTCTCCGAGCCAGGGAAACTATGGCTACACCTTC
CDR3aa: CASSSPSQGNYGYTF

j_gene: TRBJ2-7
d_gene: TRBD1
abundance: .
v_gene: TRBV28
CDR3nt: TGTGCCAGCAGTTTGGCGACAGGGGGAAACTACGAGCAGTACTTC
CDR3aa: CASSLATGGNYEQYF

j_gene: TRBJ1-2
d_gene: .
abundance: .
v_gene: TRBV5-4
CDR3nt: TGTGCCAGCAGCCAAAAGGGAGGGGGACGGGGGAATGGCTACACCTTC
CDR3aa: CASSQKGGGRGNGYTF

j_gene: TRBJ2-7
d_gene: TRBD2
abundance: .
v_gene: TRBV6-1
CDR3nt: TGTGCCAGCAGTGAACGTCAGGGCGGGAGCTCCTACGAGCAGTACTTC
CDR3aa: CASSERQGGSSYEQYF

j_gene: TRBJ2-7
d_gene: .
abundance: .
v_gene: TRBV9
CDR3nt: TGTGCCAGCAGCGCTCACAGGGGGGGTGTCCCCTACGAGCAGTACTTC
CDR3aa: CASSAHRGGVPYEQYF

j_gene: TRBJ2-7
d_gene: TRBD1
abundance: few
v_gene: TRBV7-2
CDR3nt: TGTGCCAGCAGGGGACAGTTTGGGGAGCAGTACTTC
CDR3aa: CASRGQFGEQYF

j_gene: TRBJ2-1
d_gene: TRBD1
abundance: few
v_gene: TRBV7-9
CDR3nt: TGTGCCAGCAGACCAGACAGGGGAGAGCAGTTCTTC
CDR3aa: CASRPDRGEQFF

j_gene: TRBJ2-1
d_gene: .
abundance: .
v_gene: TRBV23-1
CDR3nt: TGCGCCAGCAGTCAAGGCGGGTGCCCCCGAAATGAGCAGTTCTTC
CDR3aa: CASSQGGCPRNEQFF

j_gene: TRBJ2-7
d_gene: TRBD1
abundance: .
v_gene: TRBV2
CDR3nt: TGTGCCAGCAGTTTTAAGGGGCAGGGGGCGGGCGAGCAGTACTTC
CDR3aa: CASSFKGQGAGEQYF

j_gene: TRBJ1-3
d_gene: TRBD1
abundance: .
v_gene: TRBV15
CDR3nt: TGTGCCACCATAGGGACAGGGGGAAACACCATATATTTT
CDR3aa: CATIGTGGNTIYF

j_gene: TRBJ2-7
d_gene: TRBD2
abundance: .
v_gene: TRBV30
CDR3nt: TGTGCCTGGAGTCGGACTAGCGGGACCTACGAGCAGTACTTC
CDR3aa: CAWSRTSGTYEQYF

j_gene: TRBJ2-5
d_gene: TRBD2
abundance: .
v_gene: TRBV18
CDR3nt: TGTGCCAGCTCCGCCCCGGGGGGAGAGACCCAGTACTTC
CDR3aa: CASSAPGGETQYF

j_gene: TRBJ2-1
d_gene: .
abundance: few
v_gene: TRBV5-1
CDR3nt: TGCGCCAGCAGCGGCGGGACTCACACGGGCGAGCAGTTCTTC
CDR3aa: CASSGGTHTGEQFF

j_gene: TRBJ1-2
d_gene: TRBD1
abundance: few
v_gene: TRBV7-2
CDR3nt: TGTGCCAGCAGCGGAGGGACAGGGTGGGGCTATGGCTACACCTTC
CDR3aa: CASSGGTGWGYGYTF

j_gene: TRBJ2-2
d_gene: TRBD1
abundance: few
v_gene: TRBV28
CDR3nt: TGTGCCAGCAGTGAACCGGGACAGGGGTTCGGGGAGCTGTTTTTT
CDR3aa: CASSEPGQGFGELFF

j_gene: TRBJ2-1
d_gene: TRBD2
abundance: .
v_gene: TRBV11-2
CDR3nt: TGTGCCAGCAGCTTAGATCCCAGCGGGAGTATAAATGAGCAGTTCTTC
CDR3aa: CASSLDPSGSINEQFF

j_gene: TRBJ2-6
d_gene: .
abundance: few
v_gene: TRBV5-1
CDR3nt: TGCGCCAGCAGCAACTCGGACAGAACATACTCTGGGGCCAACGTCCTGACTTTC
CDR3aa: CASSNSDRTYSGANVLTF

j_gene: TRBJ2-1
d_gene: TRBD2
abundance: .
v_gene: TRBV27
CDR3nt: TGTGCCAGCAGTAGCGGGAGGGCCGGGGGTGAGCAGTTCTTC
CDR3aa: CASSSGRAGGEQFF

j_gene: TRBJ2-1
d_gene: TRBD2
abundance: .
v_gene: TRBV5-1
CDR3nt: TGCGCCAGCAGCTTGGTTTCTAGCGGGAGCAATGAGCAGTTCTTC
CDR3aa: CASSLVSSGSNEQFF

j_gene: TRBJ2-7
d_gene: TRBD1
abundance: .
v_gene: TRBV7-9
CDR3nt: TGTGCCAGCAGCAGGACAGGGGGCTACGAGCAGTACTTC
CDR3aa: CASSRTGGYEQYF

j_gene: TRBJ2-1
d_gene: .
abundance: few
v_gene: TRBV20-1
CDR3nt: TGCAGTGTCAAGGGGTGGAGGGATCAGTTCTTC
CDR3aa: CSVKGWRDQFF

j_gene: TRBJ1-1
d_gene: TRBD1
abundance: few
v_gene: TRBV14
CDR3nt: TGTGCCAGCAGCCAAGGGCTGACAGGGGAGGCTTTCTTT
CDR3aa: CASSQGLTGEAFF

j_gene: TRBJ1-2
d_gene: TRBD1
abundance: .
v_gene: TRBV5-1
CDR3nt: TGCGCCAGCAGCTTGGACCCCGGGACAGGGGGCGATGGCTACACCTTC
CDR3aa: CASSLDPGTGGDGYTF

j_gene: TRBJ2-3
d_gene: TRBD2
abundance: .
v_gene: TRBV28
CDR3nt: TGTGCCAGCAGTCCGGCCGGGACTAGCGGGAGGGGCACAGATACGCAGTATTTT
CDR3aa: CASSPAGTSGRGTDTQYF

j_gene: TRBJ1-1
d_gene: TRBD1
abundance: few
v_gene: TRBV7-2
CDR3nt: TGTGCCAGCAGCGAGGTGGGACAGTACACTGAAGCTTTCTTT
CDR3aa: CASSEVGQYTEAFF

j_gene: TRBJ2-3
d_gene: .
abundance: .
v_gene: TRBV4-2
CDR3nt: TGTGCCAGCAGCCTGACTAGCACAGATACGCAGTATTTT
CDR3aa: CASSLTSTDTQYF

j_gene: TRBJ2-2
d_gene: TRBD2
abundance: few
v_gene: TRBV7-9
CDR3nt: TGTGCCAGCAGCTTTCTAGCGGGAGACACCGGGGAGCTGTTTTTT
CDR3aa: CASSFLAGDTGELFF

j_gene: TRBJ1-2
d_gene: .
abundance: .
v_gene: TRBV19
CDR3nt: TGTGCCAGTAGTATGGGGAGATACTATGGCTACACCTTC
CDR3aa: CASSMGRYYGYTF

j_gene: TRBJ1-4
d_gene: .
abundance: .
v_gene: TRBV27
CDR3nt: TGTGCCACCAGCGACCCCGGACATGCCCAGGGAAAACTGTTTTTT
CDR3aa: CATSDPGHAQGKLFF

j_gene: TRBJ1-1
d_gene: .
abundance: .
v_gene: TRBV18
CDR3nt: TGTGCCAGCTCACCCGGGAACACTGAAGCTTTCTTT
CDR3aa: CASSPGNTEAFF

j_gene: TRBJ2-7
d_gene: TRBD1
abundance: few
v_gene: TRBV18
CDR3nt: TGTGCCAGCTCACCACCGGGACAGGGGCGCTACGAGCAGTACTTC
CDR3aa: CASSPPGQGRYEQYF

j_gene: TRBJ1-2
d_gene: .
abundance: .
v_gene: TRBV28
CDR3nt: TGTGCCAGCAGTTTAGGGGGGATCTATGGCTACACCTTC
CDR3aa: CASSLGGIYGYTF

j_gene: TRBJ1-1
d_gene: TRBD1
abundance: .
v_gene: TRBV29-1
CDR3nt: TGCAGCGCCCGGACAGGGGGCAGTGAAGCTTTCTTT
CDR3aa: CSARTGGSEAFF

j_gene: TRBJ1-5
d_gene: .
abundance: few
v_gene: TRBV2
CDR3nt: TGTGCCAGCAGGGACAGCGGCAATCAGCCCCAGCATTTT
CDR3aa: CASRDSGNQPQHF

j_gene: TRBJ1-5
d_gene: TRBD1
abundance: .
v_gene: TRBV5-1
CDR3nt: TGCGCCAGCAGCCGGACAGGGGGCCGTCAGCCCCAGCATTTT
CDR3aa: CASSRTGGRQPQHF

j_gene: TRBJ1-1
d_gene: .
abundance: .
v_gene: TRBV7-9
CDR3nt: TGTGCCAGCAGCCCTACAGGGCAGACTGAAGCTTTCTTT
CDR3aa: CASSPTGQTEAFF

j_gene: TRBJ2-7
d_gene: TRBD1
abundance: few
v_gene: TRBV6-5
CDR3nt: TGTGCCAGCAGCCCCCTTGAGGGGGCGCGGTCCGAGCAGTACTTC
CDR3aa: CASSPLEGARSEQYF

j_gene: TRBJ1-4
d_gene: TRBD1
abundance: few
v_gene: TRBV5-1
CDR3nt: TGCGCCAGCAGCCCTACCGGGACAGGGGCTCGTGAAAAACTGTTTTTT
CDR3aa: CASSPTGTGAREKLFF

j_gene: TRBJ2-7
d_gene: .
abundance: .
v_gene: TRBV7-3
CDR3nt: TGTGCCAGCAGCCCCTCGAGAGGTAGCGTCGAGCAGTACTTC
CDR3aa: CASSPSRGSVEQYF

j_gene: TRBJ2-4
d_gene: .
abundance: many
v_gene: TRBV19
CDR3nt: TGTGCCAGTACCCCCGCAGGGGAAAACATTCAGTACTTC
CDR3aa: CASTPAGENIQYF

j_gene: TRBJ1-4
d_gene: .
abundance: .
v_gene: TRBV7-9
CDR3nt: TGTGCCAGCAGCGGACAGGAAAAACTGTTTTTT
CDR3aa: CASSGQEKLFF

j_gene: TRBJ1-5
d_gene: TRBD1
abundance: few
v_gene: TRBV12-5
CDR3nt: TGTGCTAGTGGTTTCACGGACAGGGTAAAATTACTTAACTTCCCAGTTAGCAATCAGCCCCAGCATTTT
CDR3aa: CASGFTDRVKLLNFPVSNQPQHF

j_gene: TRBJ2-7
d_gene: .
abundance: few
v_gene: TRBV6-6
CDR3nt: TGTGCCAGCAGTTACGGAGCGAACTCCTACGAGCAGTACTTC
CDR3aa: CASSYGANSYEQYF

j_gene: TRBJ2-3
d_gene: .
abundance: few
v_gene: TRBV5-1
CDR3nt: TGCGCCAGCAGCCGGACAAAAGGGGACACAGATACGCAGTATTTT
CDR3aa: CASSRTKGDTDTQYF

j_gene: TRBJ1-2
d_gene: TRBD1
abundance: .
v_gene: TRBV7-9
CDR3nt: TGTGCCAGCAGCTTTAGGGCAGGGACAGATGGCTACACCTTC
CDR3aa: CASSFRAGTDGYTF

j_gene: TRBJ1-5
d_gene: TRBD1
abundance: few
v_gene: TRBV29-1
CDR3nt: TGCAGCGTCCAGGGGGCGCGGGGCCCCCAGCATTTT
CDR3aa: CSVQGARGPQHF

j_gene: TRBJ1-1
d_gene: TRBD1
abundance: few
v_gene: TRBV7-9
CDR3nt: TGTGCCAGCAGCTTAGTTGACAGGGGAGCTTTCTTT
CDR3aa: CASSLVDRGAFF